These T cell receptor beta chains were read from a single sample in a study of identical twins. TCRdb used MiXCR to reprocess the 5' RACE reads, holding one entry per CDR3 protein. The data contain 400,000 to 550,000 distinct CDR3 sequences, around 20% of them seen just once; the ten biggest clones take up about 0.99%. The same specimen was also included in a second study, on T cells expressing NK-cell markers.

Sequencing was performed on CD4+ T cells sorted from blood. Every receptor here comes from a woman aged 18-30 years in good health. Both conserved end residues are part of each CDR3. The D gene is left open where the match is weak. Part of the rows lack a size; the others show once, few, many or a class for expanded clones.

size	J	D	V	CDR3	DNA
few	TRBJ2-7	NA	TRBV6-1	CARRKRKRRASYEQYF	TGTGCCAGAAGAAAACGGAAGCGTCGGGCCTCCTACGAGCAGTACTTC
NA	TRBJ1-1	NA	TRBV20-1	CSASLGGGVEAFF	TGCAGTGCTAGTCTGGGTGGGGGGGTTGAAGCTTTCTTT
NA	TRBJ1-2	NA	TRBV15	CATSPMVGNYGYTF	TGTGCCACCAGCCCGATGGTGGGGAACTATGGCTACACCTTC
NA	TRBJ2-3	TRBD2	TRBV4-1	CASSQRLQRGSSGDTQYF	TGCGCCAGCAGCCAAAGGCTCCAGCGGGGGTCGTCGGGGGATACGCAGTATTTT
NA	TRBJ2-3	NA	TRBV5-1	CASSPAAANTQYF	TGCGCCAGCAGCCCCGCGGCCGCAAATACGCAGTATTTT
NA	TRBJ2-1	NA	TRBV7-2	CASSSLHGGEQFF	TGTGCCAGCAGCTCCCTCCATGGAGGTGAGCAGTTCTTC
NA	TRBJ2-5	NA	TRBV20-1	CSVWGQETQYF	TGCAGTGTATGGGGCCAAGAGACCCAGTACTTC
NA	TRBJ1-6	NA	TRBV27	CASSPQMDSPLHF	TGTGCCAGCAGTCCACAAATGGATTCACCCCTCCACTTT
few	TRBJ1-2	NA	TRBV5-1	CASSAESFNYGYTF	TGCGCCAGCAGCGCAGAAAGTTTTAACTATGGCTACACCTTC
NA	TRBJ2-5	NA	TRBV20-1	CSASRAYQETQYF	TGCAGTGCTAGTAGGGCTTATCAAGAGACCCAGTACTTC
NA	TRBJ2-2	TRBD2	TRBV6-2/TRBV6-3	CASSFRSGTNTGELFF	TGTGCCAGCAGTTTCCGAAGCGGGACTAACACCGGGGAGCTGTTTTTT
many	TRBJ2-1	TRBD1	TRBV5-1	CASSFRDRGEQFF	TGCGCCAGCAGCTTTCGGGACAGGGGTGAGCAGTTCTTC
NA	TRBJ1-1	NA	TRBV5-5	CASGFREKNTEAFF	TGTGCCAGCGGTTTCCGGGAAAAGAACACTGAAGCTTTCTTT
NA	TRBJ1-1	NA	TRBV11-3	CASSLMWEGAEAFF	TGTGCCAGCAGCTTAATGTGGGAGGGTGCTGAAGCTTTCTTT
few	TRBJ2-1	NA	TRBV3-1	CASRTGASYNEQFF	TGTGCCAGCCGGACCGGGGCCTCATACAATGAGCAGTTCTTC
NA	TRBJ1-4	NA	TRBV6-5	CASSGRSGKLFF	TGTGCCAGCAGCGGACGGTCGGGAAAACTGTTTTTT
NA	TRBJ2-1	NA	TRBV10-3	CAISEGVWQFF	TGTGCCATCAGTGAGGGGGTGTGGCAGTTCTTC
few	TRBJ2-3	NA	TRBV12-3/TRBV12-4	CASSRHRTQYF	TGTGCCAGCAGTCGACACCGTACGCAGTATTTT
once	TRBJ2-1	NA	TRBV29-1	CRRGGTGAAEQFF	TGCAGACGAGGTGGGACGGGGGCAGCTGAGCAGTTCTTC
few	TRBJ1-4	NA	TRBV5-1	CASSILTGYNEKLFF	TGCGCCAGCAGCATACTGACAGGATATAATGAAAAACTGTTTTTT
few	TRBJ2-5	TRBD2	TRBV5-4	CASSWGLAGVLQETQYF	TGTGCCAGCAGTTGGGGACTAGCGGGGGTACTACAAGAGACCCAGTACTTC
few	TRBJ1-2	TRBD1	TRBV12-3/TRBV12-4	CASRPPLTGDYGYTF	TGTGCCAGCAGGCCACCATTAACAGGGGATTATGGCTACACCTTC
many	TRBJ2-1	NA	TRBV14	CASSQDLRNEQFF	TGTGCCAGCAGCCAAGATCTCCGGAATGAGCAGTTCTTC
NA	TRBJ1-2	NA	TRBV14	CASSQLPGSDYGYTF	TGTGCCAGCAGCCAATTGCCAGGGTCTGATTATGGCTACACCTTC
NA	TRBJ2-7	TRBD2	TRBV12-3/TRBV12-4	CASSSGTSGSNEQYF	TGTGCCAGCAGTTCAGGGACTAGCGGGAGTAACGAGCAGTACTTC
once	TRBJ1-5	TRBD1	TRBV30	CAWSVTGVNQPQHF	TGTGCCTGGAGTGTTACAGGGGTCAATCAGCCCCAGCATTTT
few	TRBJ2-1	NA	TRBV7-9	CASSFSSGIEQFF	TGTGCCAGCAGCTTTTCATCGGGGATTGAGCAGTTCTTC
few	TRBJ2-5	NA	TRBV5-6	CASSLSSGETQYF	TGTGCCAGCAGCTTATCGTCGGGGGAGACCCAGTACTTC
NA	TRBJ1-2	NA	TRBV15	CATSKGLGGYTF	TGTGCCACCAGCAAGGGGCTGGGTGGCTACACCTTC
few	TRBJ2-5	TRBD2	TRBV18	CASSPIGTSGGQETQYF	TGTGCCAGCTCACCGATCGGGACTAGCGGGGGTCAAGAGACCCAGTACTTC
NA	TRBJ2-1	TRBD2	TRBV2	CASSEVGGGGPYNEQFF	TGTGCCAGCAGTGAAGTGGGCGGGGGGGGGCCCTACAATGAGCAGTTCTTC
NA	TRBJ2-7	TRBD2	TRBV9	CASSVAFPGGAYEQYF	TGTGCCAGCAGCGTAGCCTTTCCCGGGGGGGCCTACGAGCAGTACTTC
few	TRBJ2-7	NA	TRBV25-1	CASSDILREQYF	TGTGCCAGCAGTGATATACTAAGGGAGCAGTACTTC
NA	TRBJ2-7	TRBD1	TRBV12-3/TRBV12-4	CASRIQGVSYEQYF	TGTGCCAGCAGAATACAGGGGGTCTCCTACGAGCAGTACTTC
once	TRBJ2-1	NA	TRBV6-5	CASSYSLRQEQFF	TGTGCCAGCAGTTACTCGTTGAGGCAGGAGCAGTTCTTC
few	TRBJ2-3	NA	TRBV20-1	CSAGGASNTDTQYF	TGCAGTGCTGGGGGGGCTAGCAACACAGATACGCAGTATTTT
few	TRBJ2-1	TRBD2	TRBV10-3	CAIRETSETYNEQFF	TGTGCCATCAGGGAGACTAGCGAGACCTACAATGAGCAGTTCTTC
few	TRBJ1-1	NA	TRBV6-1	CAGSTGTSGLGAFF	TGTGCCGGATCGACCGGGACCTCTGGTTTGGGGGCTTTCTTT
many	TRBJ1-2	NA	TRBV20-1	CSATFTGSNYGYTF	TGCAGTGCTACATTTACAGGGTCCAACTATGGCTACACCTTC
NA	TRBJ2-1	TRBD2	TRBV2	CASSELAGPVGFF	TGTGCCAGCAGTGAACTAGCGGGCCCTGTGGGGTTCTTC
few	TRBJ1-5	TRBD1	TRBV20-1	CSASPRGRGNQPQHF	TGCAGTGCTAGCCCCAGGGGGCGGGGCAATCAGCCCCAGCATTTT
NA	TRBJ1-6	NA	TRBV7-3	CASSSHNSPLHF	TGTGCCAGCAGCTCGCATAATTCACCCCTCCACTTT
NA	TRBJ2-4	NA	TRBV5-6	CASSHRLLLAKNIQYF	TGTGCCAGCAGTCACAGGCTTCTCCTAGCCAAAAACATTCAGTACTTC
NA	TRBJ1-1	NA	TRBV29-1	CSVVRLPNTEAFF	TGCAGCGTTGTAAGGCTACCGAACACTGAAGCTTTCTTT
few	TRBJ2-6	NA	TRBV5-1	CASSWGVGANVLTF	TGCGCCAGCAGCTGGGGCGTTGGGGCCAACGTCCTGACTTTC
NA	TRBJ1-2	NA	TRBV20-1	CSASPRGFYGYTF	TGCAGTGCTAGCCCGAGGGGCTTCTATGGCTACACCTTC
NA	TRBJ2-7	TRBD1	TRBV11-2	CASSGHGTGGYEQYF	TGTGCCAGCAGCGGGCACGGGACAGGGGGTTACGAGCAGTACTTC
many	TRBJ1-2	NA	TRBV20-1	CSADRQERSRGYTF	TGCAGTGCCGACCGACAGGAAAGATCGAGGGGCTACACCTTC
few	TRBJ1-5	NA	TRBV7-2	CASSLSRGNQPQHF	TGTGCCAGCAGCCTCAGCAGGGGTAATCAGCCCCAGCATTTT
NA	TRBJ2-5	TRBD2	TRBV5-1	CASSQTLGGQETQYF	TGCGCCAGCAGCCAAACGCTCGGGGGGCAAGAGACCCAGTACTTC
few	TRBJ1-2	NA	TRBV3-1	CASSPGTPRRYGYTF	TGTGCCAGCAGCCCAGGGACTCCTAGAAGGTATGGCTACACCTTC
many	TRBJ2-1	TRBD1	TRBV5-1	CASSKDRNNEQFF	TGCGCCAGCAGCAAGGACAGGAACAATGAGCAGTTCTTC
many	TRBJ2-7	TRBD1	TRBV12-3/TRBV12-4	CASSLWDRVYEQYF	TGTGCCAGCAGTTTATGGGACAGGGTCTACGAGCAGTACTTC
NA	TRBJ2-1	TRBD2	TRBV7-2	CASSLGTRSNEQFF	TGTGCCAGCAGCTTGGGGACTAGAAGTAATGAGCAGTTCTTC
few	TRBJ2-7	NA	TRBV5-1	CASSLAASGSSSYEQYF	TGCGCCAGCAGCTTGGCAGCTTCCGGATCTAGCTCCTACGAGCAGTACTTC
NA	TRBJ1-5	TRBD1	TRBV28	CASSTGGVGQPQHF	TGTGCCAGCAGCACAGGGGGCGTGGGTCAGCCCCAGCATTTT
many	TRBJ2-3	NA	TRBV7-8	CASSLVNFADTQYF	TGTGCCAGCAGCTTAGTTAACTTTGCAGATACGCAGTATTTT